This TCR beta chain was sequenced in a study of cytomegalovirus exposure and HLA in healthy donors. The study's findings and limits: In a later analysis, TCR beta V- and J-gene trimming was associated with a missense DCLRE1C variant.

Use of 60 Vbeta and 13 Jbeta primers characterized the PCR. Data came from immunoSEQ multiplex PCR; TCRdb stores just in-frame clones and leaves some out. The repertoire has over 100,000 clones, more than 60% of them found once; the top ten carry around 2.1%. This CDR3 region has 13 residues. The germline V gene encodes CDR1 SGHRS and CDR2 YFSETQ. Germline trimming cut 2 bases from V and 6 bases from J; bases unmatched to any gene: 4. Details on this clone: Its cognate antigen is unknown.

The source is a middle-aged woman in good health and CMV-seropositive. The V gene is TRBV5-1, the J gene TRBJ2-7, with 8 bases identical to TRBD1. The source material was PBMCs. CDR3 amino acids: CASSFADRGEQYF. The CDR3 DNA follows: TGCGCCAGCAGCTTTGCCGACAGGGGCGAGCAGTACTTC. Full variable domain (missing parts from reference TRBV5-1 and TRBJ2-7): KAGVTQTPRYLIKTRGQQVTLSCSPISGHRSVSWYQQTPGQGLQFLFEYFSETQRNKGNFPGRFSGRQFSNSRSEMNVSTLELGDSALYLCASSFADRGEQYFGPGTRLTVT.